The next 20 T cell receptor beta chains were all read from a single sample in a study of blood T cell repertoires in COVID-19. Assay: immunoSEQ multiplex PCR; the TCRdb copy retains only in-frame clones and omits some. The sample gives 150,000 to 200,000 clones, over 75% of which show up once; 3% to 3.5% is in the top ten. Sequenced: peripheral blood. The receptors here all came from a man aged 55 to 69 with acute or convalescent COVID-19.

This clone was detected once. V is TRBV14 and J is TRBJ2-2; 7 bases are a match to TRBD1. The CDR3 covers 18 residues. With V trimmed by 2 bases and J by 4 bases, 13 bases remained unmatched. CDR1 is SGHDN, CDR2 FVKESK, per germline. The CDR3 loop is CASSQSYRTGGFTGELFF. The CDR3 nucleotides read TGTGCCAGCAGCCAATCATACCGGACAGGTGGTTTCACCGGGGAGCTGTTTTTT.

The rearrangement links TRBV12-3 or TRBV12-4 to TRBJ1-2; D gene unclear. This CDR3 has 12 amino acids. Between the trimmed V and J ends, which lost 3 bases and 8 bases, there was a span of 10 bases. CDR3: CASSLVIQGYTF. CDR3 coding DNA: TGTGCCAGCAGTTTGGTAATACAGGGCTACACCTTC.

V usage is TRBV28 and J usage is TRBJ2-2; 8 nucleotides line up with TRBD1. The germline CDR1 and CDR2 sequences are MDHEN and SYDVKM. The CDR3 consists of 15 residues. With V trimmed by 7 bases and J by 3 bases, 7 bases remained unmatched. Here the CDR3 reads CASITGGRDTGELFF. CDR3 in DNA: TGTGCCAGCATAACAGGGGGTCGGGACACCGGGGAGCTGTTTTTT.

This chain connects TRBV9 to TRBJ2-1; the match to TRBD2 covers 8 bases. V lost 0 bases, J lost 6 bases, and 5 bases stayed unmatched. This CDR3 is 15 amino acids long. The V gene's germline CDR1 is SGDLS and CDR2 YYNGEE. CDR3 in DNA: TGTGCCAGCAGCGTAGAAGCGGGAGTTAGCAATGAGCAGTTCTTC. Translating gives CASSVEAGVSNEQFF.

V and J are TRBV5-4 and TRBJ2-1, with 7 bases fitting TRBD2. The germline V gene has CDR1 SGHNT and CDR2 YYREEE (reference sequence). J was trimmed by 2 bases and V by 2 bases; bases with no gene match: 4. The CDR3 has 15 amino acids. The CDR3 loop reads CASSLRAGAYNEQFF. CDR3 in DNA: TGTGCCAGCAGCTTACGGGCGGGAGCCTACAATGAGCAGTTCTTC.

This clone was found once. The CDR3 here is CASSLARNTGELFF. Here the CDR3 DNA reads TGCGCCAGCAGCTTGGCCCGGAACACCGGGGAGCTGTTTTTT. The chain combines TRBV5-1 with TRBJ2-2, with D uncertain. Trimming pared 0 bases from V and 1 base from J, leaving 4 bases between. The CDR3 consists of 14 residues. Germline-derived CDR1 and CDR2 are SGHRS and YFSETQ.

For the CDR3, the DNA is TGTGCCACCAGTGATCCCGACAGGGGGTTCTACGAGCAGTACTTC. Translating gives CATSDPDRGFYEQYF. The rearrangement links TRBV24-1 to TRBJ2-7; 9 nucleotides line up with TRBD1. The ends lost 3 bases at V and 3 bases at J; junction bases unmatched: 5. The CDR3 sequence is 15 residues long. Germline-derived CDR1 and CDR2 are KGHDR and SFDVKD.

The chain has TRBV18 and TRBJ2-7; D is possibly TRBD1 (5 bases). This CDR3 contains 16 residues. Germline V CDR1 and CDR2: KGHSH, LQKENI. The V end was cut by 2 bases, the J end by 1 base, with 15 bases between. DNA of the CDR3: TGTGCCAGCTCACCATCCGGAGCCAGGGCGTCCTACGAGCAGTACTTC. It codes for CASSPSGARASYEQYF.

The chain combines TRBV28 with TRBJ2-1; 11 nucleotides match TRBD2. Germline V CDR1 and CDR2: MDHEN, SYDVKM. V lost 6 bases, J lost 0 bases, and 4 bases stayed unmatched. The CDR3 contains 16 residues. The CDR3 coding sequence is TGTGCCAGCAGGCTAGCGGGAGGAATCTCCTACAATGAGCAGTTCTTC. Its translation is CASRLAGGISYNEQFF.

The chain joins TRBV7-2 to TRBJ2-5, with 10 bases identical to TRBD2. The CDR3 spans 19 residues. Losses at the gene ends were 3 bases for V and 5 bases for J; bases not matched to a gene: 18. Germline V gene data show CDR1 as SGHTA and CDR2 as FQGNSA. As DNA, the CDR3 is TGTGCCAGCAGCTTTGGGCGCGGGACTAGCGTCTCCAAGGGGGAGACCCAGTACTTC. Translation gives CASSFGRGTSVSKGETQYF. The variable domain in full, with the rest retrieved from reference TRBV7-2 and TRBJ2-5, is GAGVSQSPSNKVTEKGKDVELRCDPISGHTALYWYRQSLGQGLEFLIYFQGNSAPDKSGLPSDRFSAERTGGSVSTLTIQRTQQEDSAVYLCASSFGRGTSVSKGETQYFGPGTRLLVL.

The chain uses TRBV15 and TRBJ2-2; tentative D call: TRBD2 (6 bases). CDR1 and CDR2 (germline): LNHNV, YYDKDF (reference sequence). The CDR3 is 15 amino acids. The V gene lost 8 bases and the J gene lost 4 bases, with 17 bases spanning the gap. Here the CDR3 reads CATRTSGRTTGELFF. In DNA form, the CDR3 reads TGTGCCACCCGCACCAGCGGGCGGACCACCGGGGAGCTGTTTTTT.

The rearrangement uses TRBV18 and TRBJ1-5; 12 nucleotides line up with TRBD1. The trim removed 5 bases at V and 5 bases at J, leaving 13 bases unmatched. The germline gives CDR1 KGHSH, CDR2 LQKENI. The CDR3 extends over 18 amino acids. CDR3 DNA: TGTGCCAGCTCAGTCGGGGGACAGGGGGCGCGAAGGGATCAGCCCCAGCATTTT. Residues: CASSVGGQGARRDQPQHF.

The chain's CDR3 is CASTIIAGNGEQYF. The CDR3 DNA sequence: TGTGCCAGCACCATAATAGCGGGAAACGGCGAGCAGTACTTC. This chain uses TRBV11-2 with TRBJ2-7; 8 nucleotides line up with TRBD2. Germline trimming cut 7 bases from V and 6 bases from J; bases unmatched to any gene: 11. This CDR3 is built from 14 residues. Germline CDR1 reads SGHAT; CDR2 reads FQNNGV.

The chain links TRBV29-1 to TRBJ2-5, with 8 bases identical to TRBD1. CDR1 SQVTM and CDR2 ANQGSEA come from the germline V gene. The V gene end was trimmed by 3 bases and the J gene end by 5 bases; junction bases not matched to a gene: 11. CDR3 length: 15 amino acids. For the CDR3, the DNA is TGCAGCGTTGATTTACAGGGGGATTTTTGGGAGACCCAGTACTTC. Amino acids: CSVDLQGDFWETQYF.

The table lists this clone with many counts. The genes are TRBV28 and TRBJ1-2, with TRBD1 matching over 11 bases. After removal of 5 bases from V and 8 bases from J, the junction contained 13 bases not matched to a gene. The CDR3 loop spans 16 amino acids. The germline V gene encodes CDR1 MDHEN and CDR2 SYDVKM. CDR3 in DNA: TGTGCCAGCAGTGCGATTCGGACAGGGGGCGGGTACGGCTACACCTTC. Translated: CASSAIRTGGGYGYTF.

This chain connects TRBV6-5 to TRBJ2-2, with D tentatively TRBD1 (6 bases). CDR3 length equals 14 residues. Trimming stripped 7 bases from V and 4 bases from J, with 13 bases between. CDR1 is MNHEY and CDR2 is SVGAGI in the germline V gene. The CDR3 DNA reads TGTGCCAGCACCCCACAGGGCGGCACCGGGGAGCTGTTTTTT. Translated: CASTPQGGTGELFF.

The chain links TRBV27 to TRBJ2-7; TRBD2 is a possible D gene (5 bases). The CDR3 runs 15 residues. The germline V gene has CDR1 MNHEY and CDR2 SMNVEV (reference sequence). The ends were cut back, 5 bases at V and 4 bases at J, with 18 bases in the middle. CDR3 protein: CASSTPGIKSYEQYF. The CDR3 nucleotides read TGTGCCAGCAGTACTCCCGGGATAAAGAGTTACGAGCAGTACTTC.

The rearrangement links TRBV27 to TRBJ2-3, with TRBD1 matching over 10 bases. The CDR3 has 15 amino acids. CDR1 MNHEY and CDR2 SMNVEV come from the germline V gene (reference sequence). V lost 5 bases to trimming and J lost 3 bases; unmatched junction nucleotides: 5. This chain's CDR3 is CASSPRDRGTDTQYF. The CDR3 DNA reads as TGTGCCAGCAGTCCCCGGGACAGGGGAACAGATACGCAGTATTTT.

The CDR3 nucleotides are TGTGCCAGCAGGGAGGGGACGGTTCTTTGGTCTGTTACTTTCTTT. This codes for CASREGTVLWSVTFF. The V and J genes are TRBV25-1 and TRBJ1-1, with a possible D match to TRBD1 (5 bases). Germline assignment: CDR1 MGHDK and CDR2 SYGVNS. This CDR3 spans 15 amino acids. V was trimmed by 6 bases and J by 12 bases, leaving 26 bases between them.

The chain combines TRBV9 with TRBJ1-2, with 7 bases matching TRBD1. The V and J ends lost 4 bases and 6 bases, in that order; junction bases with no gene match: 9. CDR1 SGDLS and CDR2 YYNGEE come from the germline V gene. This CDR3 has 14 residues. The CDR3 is CASSRAGTVHGYTF. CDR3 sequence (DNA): TGTGCCAGCAGCCGGGCGGGGACAGTCCATGGCTACACCTTC.